The rows below give T cell receptor beta chains drawn from one sample of a study of identical twins. TCRdb independently ran MiXCR on the 5' RACE reads; one entry per CDR3 protein. The sample includes about 190,000 distinct CDR3 sequences, 15% to 20% of them seen just once. These data were also reused for a study on T cells expressing NK-cell markers.

The sequencing sample was made of CD8+ T cells sorted from blood. The source of these receptors is a woman aged 18-29 years in good health. Both conserved end residues are part of each CDR3. D genes are given only for firm matches. Clone size, where shown, is once, few, many, or a class for clones that have expanded.

D gene	CDR3 length	clone size	V gene	J gene	CDR3 DNA	CDR3 protein
-	17	many	TRBV29-1	TRBJ2-5	TGCAGCGTTGAAGATCAATCACTAGCCGCACTACAAGAGACCCAGTACTTC	CSVEDQSLAALQETQYF
TRBD1	15	-	TRBV18	TRBJ2-2	TGTGCCAGCTCACCGACAGGGAGCTACACCGGGGAGCTGTTTTTT	CASSPTGSYTGELFF
TRBD1	17	few	TRBV5-5	TRBJ2-1	TGTGCCAGCAGCGAAGGACAGGGGACCCCCTCCTACAATGAGCAGTTCTTC	CASSEGQGTPSYNEQFF
TRBD1	13	-	TRBV12-3/TRBV12-4	TRBJ2-2	TGTGCCAGCACCCACAGGGGGGACGGGGAGCTGTTTTTT	CASTHRGDGELFF
TRBD2	15	-	TRBV27	TRBJ2-1	TGTGCCAGCAGTCCCGGACTAGCGACCCCCTATGAGCAGTTCTTC	CASSPGLATPYEQFF
-	17	-	TRBV5-1	TRBJ2-2	TGCGCCAGCAGCCTCGAGGGGTTCGAACTAGCCACCGGGGAGCTGTTTTTT	CASSLEGFELATGELFF
TRBD2	15	-	TRBV4-3	TRBJ2-4	TGCGCCAGCAGCCACACGAGCGGGAGTCTGAACATTCAGTACTTC	CASSHTSGSLNIQYF
-	14	few	TRBV29-1	TRBJ1-1	TGCAGCGTTGAAGAGGGAGGGGGGAGTACTGAAGCTTTCTTT	CSVEEGGGSTEAFF
TRBD2	13	-	TRBV10-3	TRBJ2-1	TGTGCCATCGGACTAGCGGGGTACAATGAGCAGTTCTTC	CAIGLAGYNEQFF
-	14	many	TRBV5-1	TRBJ2-7	TGCGCCAGCAGCGGGGGGACGGCAACCTACGAGCAGTACTTC	CASSGGTATYEQYF
-	15	few	TRBV20-1	TRBJ2-1	TGCAGTGCTCCGTGGACCGGGGTACGGAGGAATGAGCAGTTCTTC	CSAPWTGVRRNEQFF
TRBD1	15	-	TRBV15	TRBJ2-3	TGTGCCACCAGCAAGGGGACAGTAAAGGCAGATACGCAGTATTTT	CATSKGTVKADTQYF
-	13	few	TRBV20-1	TRBJ2-4	TGCAGTGCTAAGGTCCCGACGAGAAACATTCAGTACTTC	CSAKVPTRNIQYF
TRBD2	18	-	TRBV4-3	TRBJ2-1	TGCGCCAGCAGCCAAGCTCTGGGGACTAGCGGTCCCTACAATGAGCAGTTCTTC	CASSQALGTSGPYNEQFF
-	14	-	TRBV18	TRBJ2-1	TGTGCCAGCTCACCACTGCAGTCCTACAATGAGCAGTTCTTC	CASSPLQSYNEQFF
-	13	-	TRBV3-1	TRBJ2-1	TGTGCCAGCAGCCCAGAATCGTGGGTGGAGCAGTTCTTC	CASSPESWVEQFF
TRBD2	15	-	TRBV29-1	TRBJ2-7	TGCAGCGTCCCCCTTCACGGACTAGCGGGGGTCGAGCAGTACTTC	CSVPLHGLAGVEQYF
TRBD2	14	-	TRBV20-1	TRBJ2-3	TGCAGTGCTAGGGCGGGAGACACCACAGATACGCAGTATTTT	CSARAGDTTDTQYF
-	14	many	TRBV12-3/TRBV12-4	TRBJ2-5	TGTGCCAGCAGAGGGGACTCTTTTGAAGAGACCCAGTACTTC	CASRGDSFEETQYF
TRBD2	16	-	TRBV5-5	TRBJ2-3	TGTGCCAGCAGCTTCGAATCTAGCGGGAGAACAGATACGCAGTATTTT	CASSFESSGRTDTQYF
-	16	-	TRBV6-2/TRBV6-3	TRBJ2-7	TGTGCCAGCAGCCGGGCGGGACACCAATCCTCCTACGAGCAGTACTTC	CASSRAGHQSSYEQYF
-	11	-	TRBV12-3/TRBV12-4	TRBJ1-3	TGTGCCAGCACAAATGACAACACCATATATTTT	CASTNDNTIYF
-	11	many	TRBV12-3/TRBV12-4	TRBJ2-3	TGTGCCAGCACCTCCACAGATACGCAGTATTTT	CASTSTDTQYF
-	14	many	TRBV12-3/TRBV12-4	TRBJ2-1	TGTGCCAGCAGTTTCGGGGGACTTAACAATGAGCAGTTCTTC	CASSFGGLNNEQFF
-	10	few	TRBV29-1	TRBJ2-1	TGCAGCGTTTGGGCGGATGAGCAGTTCTTC	CSVWADEQFF
-	17	few	TRBV23-1	TRBJ2-3	TGCGCCAGCAGTCAATCTATCTTCCCCGGATCCGCGGATACGCAGTATTTT	CASSQSIFPGSADTQYF
-	16	-	TRBV4-3	TRBJ2-3	TGCGCCAGCAGCCAAGACTGGGGGTCTTCTTTTGATACGCAGTATTTT	CASSQDWGSSFDTQYF
TRBD2	15	-	TRBV9	TRBJ2-5	TGTGCCAGCAGCGTAGCGGGAGGGCCTTTGGAGACCCAGTACTTC	CASSVAGGPLETQYF
-	13	-	TRBV12-5	TRBJ1-5	TGTGCTAGTGGTTTGCCAGGGAATCAGCCCCAGCATTTT	CASGLPGNQPQHF
-	14	-	TRBV11-2	TRBJ2-7	TGTGCCAGCAGCTTAGCTAGTCGGGGGTACGAGCAGTACTTC	CASSLASRGYEQYF
-	10	many	TRBV29-1	TRBJ1-1	TGCAGCGTTGTTTTGGCTGAAGCTTTCTTT	CSVVLAEAFF
-	13	-	TRBV30	TRBJ2-1	TGTGCCTGGAGTGAGGGGGGCTACAATGAGCAGTTCTTC	CAWSEGGYNEQFF
TRBD2	15	many	TRBV5-1	TRBJ2-1	TGCGCCAGCAGCTCTATAGCGGGAGTGATCAATGAGCAGTTCTTC	CASSSIAGVINEQFF
TRBD1	16	few	TRBV27	TRBJ2-5	TGTGCCAGCAGTGCATCCGGGACAGGACTTCAAGAGACCCAGTACTTC	CASSASGTGLQETQYF
TRBD2	11	-	TRBV19	TRBJ2-1	TGTGCTGCGGGGGCCTACAATGAGCAGTTCTTC	CAAGAYNEQFF
TRBD2	17	-	TRBV28	TRBJ2-2	TGTGCCAGCAGTTGGACTATAGCGGGAGGGCCCGCCGGGGAGCTGTTTTTT	CASSWTIAGGPAGELFF
TRBD2	17	-	TRBV7-9	TRBJ2-1	TGTGCCAGCAGCCCGAAGCCCCCAAGCGGGACGGGCAATGAGCAGTTCTTC	CASSPKPPSGTGNEQFF
-	8	-	TRBV29-1	TRBJ2-3	TGCACGGGGGATACGCAGTATTTT	CTGDTQYF
TRBD2	13	-	TRBV5-6	TRBJ2-1	TGTGCCAGCAGCACCGGGAGGTCCGCTGAGCAGTTCTTC	CASSTGRSAEQFF
-	14	few	TRBV12-3/TRBV12-4	TRBJ2-1	TGTGCCAGCAGCCCGACTAGTTCCCACAATGAGCAGTTCTTC	CASSPTSSHNEQFF
TRBD2	17	-	TRBV20-1	TRBJ2-7	TGCAGTGCTAGATTAACGGGACTAGCGGTTTTCTCCTACGAGCAGTACTTC	CSARLTGLAVFSYEQYF
-	13	-	TRBV6-1	TRBJ2-1	TGTGCCAGCACTACGGAGTTTGGAAATGAGCAGTTCTTC	CASTTEFGNEQFF
TRBD2	17	few	TRBV13	TRBJ2-7	TGTGCCAGCAGCAAGGCTAGCGGGGGGCCTACCTCCTACGAGCAGTACTTC	CASSKASGGPTSYEQYF
-	15	-	TRBV20-1	TRBJ2-5	TGCAGTGCTAGCCTATGGACAGAGTTCCAGGAGACCCAGTACTTC	CSASLWTEFQETQYF
TRBD2	15	-	TRBV14	TRBJ2-1	TGTGCCAGCAGCCAAGAGTGGACTAGCGGCAAGTCAAAGTTCTTC	CASSQEWTSGKSKFF
-	14	few	TRBV9	TRBJ1-1	TGTGCCAGCAGCGGGGGACGGACGAACACTGAAGCTTTCTTT	CASSGGRTNTEAFF
-	12	-	TRBV11-2	TRBJ2-3	TGTGCCAGCAGCCCCCGGGGAGATACGCAGTATTTT	CASSPRGDTQYF
-	13	many	TRBV15	TRBJ2-7	TGTGCCACCAGCAGAGATGGGGGAGGCCTCCGATACTTC	CATSRDGGGLRYF
-	14	few	TRBV2	TRBJ1-4	TGTGCCAGCTTGGAGTTTGCAACTAATGAAAAACTGTTTTTT	CASLEFATNEKLFF
TRBD2	16	few	TRBV6-1	TRBJ2-2	TGTGCCACCTCGAGGGGGACTAGCGGGAGGGCCGGGGAGCTGTTTTTT	CATSRGTSGRAGELFF
TRBD2	16	-	TRBV9	TRBJ2-3	TGTGCCAGCGGATCCGCCTCCAGCGGGGGGTTGGATACGCAGTATTTT	CASGSASSGGLDTQYF